The present T cell receptor beta chain was sequenced within a study of T-cell reconstitution after alpha-beta-depleted transplantation in children. Notes on the study in general: After transplant, high TCRbeta diversity at day 60 in some patients arose from surviving recipient T cells and thymic progenitors. Expanded graft clones numbering several hundred reportedly gave rise to alpha-beta T cells about two months after transplant. The authors attributed T-cell counts and diversity one year after transplant mostly to newly produced T cells.

Preparation of the TCRbeta library involved a method that used unique molecular identifiers. TCRdb processed the PCR reads anew with MiXCR; each CDR3 protein has one entry. The data hold 900,000 or so distinct CDR3 sequences, with 15% to 20% observed a single time. This clonotype was observed once. Its matching antigen is unknown. The germline V and J ends were trimmed by 3 bases and 0 bases, with 21 bases remaining between them. Germline values: CDR1 SGHRS, CDR2 YFSETQ. The CDR3 runs 18 residues. The receptor was isolated from a male patient younger than 18 who had a stem cell transplant for acute lymphoblastic leukemia, so the T cells may come from the graft donor. The chain has TRBV5-1 and TRBJ1-1; TRBD1 is a possible D gene (6 bases). The sequences come from PBMCs, mostly from graft donor cells, collected 360 days after TCRalphabeta/CD19-depleted stem cell transplant. The CDR3, as DNA: TGCGCCAGCAGCTGGCCCCGGGGGCTATTGACCGTGAACACTGAAGCTTTCTTT. This encodes CASSWPRGLLTVNTEAFF. The full variable domain, rest sourced from reference TRBV5-1 and TRBJ1-1, is KAGVTQTPRYLIKTRGQQVTLSCSPISGHRSVSWYQQTPGQGLQFLFEYFSETQRNKGNFPGRFSGRQFSNSRSEMNVSTLELGDSALYLCASSWPRGLLTVNTEAFFGQGTRLTVV.